Listed here are 17 T cell receptor beta chains from one sample, sequenced in a study of cytomegalovirus exposure and HLA in healthy donors. The PCR used 60 Vbeta and 13 Jbeta primers. Here immunoSEQ multiplex PCR was the method, and the copy in TCRdb shows in-frame clones only, minus some. The repertoire table contains 130,000 to 150,000 clones. The sample comprised PBMCs. The source is a male donor in good health and CMV-seronegative.

This rearrangement joins TRBV14 to TRBJ1-2; no firm D call. V was clipped by 4 bases and J by 4 bases, with 19 bases between them. This CDR3 contains 16 residues. Germline CDR1 reads SGHDN; CDR2 reads FVKESK. In DNA form, the CDR3 reads TGTGCCAGCAGCCCGACCTCCTGGAGAACTGTCTATGGCTACACCTTC. It specifies CASSPTSWRTVYGYTF.

This chain joins TRBV19 and TRBJ1-4, with D perhaps matching TRBD1 (5 bases). Germline CDR1 and CDR2: LNHDA and SQIVND (reference sequence). Trimming took off 3 bases at V and 7 bases at J, with 12 bases between the two ends. The CDR3 consists of 14 residues. As DNA, the CDR3 is TGTGCCAGTAGTATGGGGCCAGCCCTTGAAAAACTGTTTTTT. This sequence encodes CASSMGPALEKLFF.

As for this clone: A read error may account for a junction end that differs from germline. The chain combines TRBV29-1 with TRBJ1-1, with TRBD1 matching over 10 bases. Germline assignment: CDR1 SQVTM and CDR2 ANQGSEA. CDR3 size: 16 residues. CDR3 region: CTVKKRQGAKGTEAFF. Written as DNA, the CDR3 is TGCACCGTTAAGAAGAGACAGGGGGCGAAGGGGACTGAAGCTTTCTTT.

As concerns this clone: At one boundary the junction diverges from the germline segment, which might be a read error. The sample carries other DNA sequences with the same CDR3. J is TRBJ2-1 and V is TRBV5-8, with a possible D match to TRBD2 (6 bases). The CDR3 has 15 amino acids. CDR1 is SGHTS, CDR2 YDEGEE, per germline. The CDR3 sequence: CASSRTSISYNEQFF. The CDR3 DNA reads as TGCGCCAGCAGCCGTACTAGCATCTCCTACAATGAGCAGTTCTTC.

The chain is built from TRBV27 and TRBJ2-6, with TRBD1 as a possible D gene (5 bases). Germline V CDR1 and CDR2: MNHEY, SMNVEV (reference sequence). The germline V and J ends were trimmed by 5 bases and 0 bases, with 14 bases remaining between them. The CDR3 contains 17 residues. In nucleotides, the CDR3 is TGTGCCAGCAGTCCCCGGACACTACTCTCTGGGGCCAACGTCCTGACTTTC. Its protein is CASSPRTLLSGANVLTF. The variable domain in full, with the rest retrieved from reference TRBV27 and TRBJ2-6, is EAQVTQNPRYLITVTGKKLTVTCSQNMNHEYMSWYRQDPGLGLRQIYYSMNVEVTDKGDVPEGYKVSRKEKRNFPLILESPSPNQTSLYFCASSPRTLLSGANVLTFGAGSRLTVL.

The rearrangement joins TRBV4-3 to TRBJ1-2; D not resolved. This CDR3 has 14 amino acids. Trimming removed 4 bases at V and 4 bases at J, with 13 bases between. Germline assignment: CDR1 LGHNA and CDR2 YSLEER. The CDR3 reads CASSREGFAYGYTF. The CDR3 coding sequence is TGCGCCAGCAGCCGGGAGGGCTTCGCCTATGGCTACACCTTC.

V usage is TRBV6-6 and J usage is TRBJ2-2; D gene ambiguous. This CDR3 is built from 13 residues. Germline CDR1 is MNHNY and CDR2 is SVGAGI (reference sequence). Trimming cost V 2 bases and J 5 bases, with 6 bases left between them. The CDR3 protein is CASSYPVTGELFF. DNA for the CDR3: TGTGCCAGCAGTTACCCCGTGACCGGGGAGCTGTTTTTT.

CDR3 in DNA: TGCGCCAGCAGCGGCGTTAGACAGGGGACGGATGAGCAGTTCTTC. It specifies CASSGVRQGTDEQFF. V and J are TRBV4-3 and TRBJ2-1; 8 nucleotides line up with TRBD1. V lost 5 bases to trimming and J lost 8 bases; unmatched junction nucleotides: 11. Germline V CDR1 and CDR2: LGHNA, YSLEER. The CDR3 spans 15 residues.

J is TRBJ2-6 and V is TRBV28; D perhaps matches TRBD1 (5 bases). Germline V gives CDR1 MDHEN, CDR2 SYDVKM. The CDR3 runs 15 residues. Trimming shortened V by 6 bases and J by 5 bases, and 14 bases separated the two germline ends. The CDR3 sequence: CASSLGADRANVLTF. DNA for the CDR3: TGTGCCAGCAGCCTTGGGGCGGATCGGGCCAACGTCCTGACTTTC.

The V call is TRBV29-1, the J call TRBJ2-5; D uncertain. Trimming shortened V by 3 bases and J by 2 bases, and 10 bases separated the two germline ends. In germline, CDR1 is SQVTM, CDR2 ANQGSEA. The CDR3 has 13 amino acids. CDR3 in DNA: TGCAGCGTTGAGGCAGGCGCACAAGAGACCCAGTACTTC. It yields the protein CSVEAGAQETQYF.

J is TRBJ1-5 and V is TRBV7-6; D possibly corresponds to TRBD1 (5 bases). Per the germline V gene, CDR1 is SGHVS and CDR2 is FNYEAQ. The CDR3 consists of 14 residues. The V end lost 8 bases, the J end lost 7 bases, and 18 bases lay between the germline ends. Here the CDR3 DNA reads TGTGCCAGCGCAACAAGGGGCGGCGACCAGCCCCAGCATTTT. Amino acid sequence: CASATRGGDQPQHF.

The rearrangement uses TRBV27 and TRBJ2-7; D remains unclear. This CDR3 region has 15 residues. V was shortened by 3 bases and J by 2 bases, with 14 bases between the two germline ends. Germline V CDR1 and CDR2: MNHEY, SMNVEV (reference sequence). Here the CDR3 reads CASSFLRHKTYEQYF. For the CDR3, the DNA is TGTGCCAGCAGTTTCTTGCGACACAAGACCTACGAGCAGTACTTC.

The genes are TRBV7-8 and TRBJ2-7; D may be TRBD2 (7 bases). The length of the CDR3 is 16 residues. The ends were cut back, 4 bases at V and 1 base at J, with 17 bases in the middle. Germline values: CDR1 SGHVS, CDR2 FQNEAQ. The CDR3 loop is CASSSGAGRGSYEQYF. The CDR3 bases are TGTGCCAGCAGCTCGGGGGCGGGGAGGGGATCCTACGAGCAGTACTTC.

The chain recombines TRBV2 with TRBJ1-5; D may be TRBD1 (5 bases). This CDR3 is 13 amino acids long. V was trimmed by 6 bases and J by 2 bases, leaving 8 bases between them. Germline CDR1 and CDR2: SNHLY and FYNNEI. In DNA, the CDR3 is TGTGCCAGCAGGCCGACAGGCAATCAGCCCCAGCATTTT. Residues: CASRPTGNQPQHF. The variable domain in full, with the rest retrieved from reference TRBV2 and TRBJ1-5, is EPEVTQTPSHQVTQMGQEVILRCVPISNHLYFYWYRQILGQKVEFLVSFYNNEISEKSEIFDDQFSVERPDGSNFTLKIRSTKLEDSAMYFCASRPTGNQPQHFGDGTRLSIL.

The chain employs TRBV28 and TRBJ1-5; D call uncertain. Germline CDR1 is MDHEN and CDR2 is SYDVKM. The CDR3 loop spans 16 amino acids. Trimming pared 6 bases from V and 0 bases from J, leaving 15 bases between. DNA of the CDR3: TGTGCCAGCAGCCCCACTGCAGGTATTAGCAATCAGCCCCAGCATTTT. Its protein product is CASSPTAGISNQPQHF. Using reference TRBV28 and TRBJ1-5 for the parts outside the CDR3, the full variable domain is DVKVTQSSRYLVKRTGEKVFLECVQDMDHENMFWYRQDPGLGLRLIYFSYDVKMKEKGDIPEGYSVSREKKERFSLILESASTNQTSMYLCASSPTAGISNQPQHFGDGTRLSIL.

The V call is TRBV5-1, the J call TRBJ2-2; 10 nucleotides match TRBD1. The CDR3 length is 16 residues. Germline CDR1 reads SGHRS; CDR2 reads YFSETQ. V dropped 4 bases and J dropped 3; count of bases not matched to a gene: 6. The CDR3 here is CASSQFGTGDTGELFF. The CDR3 coding sequence is TGCGCCAGCAGCCAATTCGGGACAGGGGACACCGGGGAGCTGTTTTTT. The variable domain in full, completed from reference TRBV5-1 and TRBJ2-2, reads KAGVTQTPRYLIKTRGQQVTLSCSPISGHRSVSWYQQTPGQGLQFLFEYFSETQRNKGNFPGRFSGRQFSNSRSEMNVSTLELGDSALYLCASSQFGTGDTGELFFGEGSRLTVL.

This chain uses TRBV18 with TRBJ2-1, with D possibly matching TRBD2 (6 bases). The germline V and J ends were trimmed by 4 bases and 10 bases, with 20 bases remaining between them. This CDR3 spans 15 amino acids. Germline V gene lookup returns CDR1 KGHSH and CDR2 LQKENI. The CDR3 sequence: CASSLGLTGQKEQFF. Here the CDR3 DNA reads TGTGCCAGCTCACTGGGACTCACCGGGCAAAAGGAGCAGTTCTTC.